Each of the 27 T cell receptor beta chains below was sequenced from the same sample in a study of spatial heterogeneity in lung cancer. TCRdb reprocessed the 5' RACE reads with MiXCR, giving one entry per CDR3 protein. The top ten hold roughly 6.9% of the sample, which has approximately 10,000 distinct CDR3 sequences, around 6% seen once. Time point meaning: sample taken at primary tumor resection. These receptors' antigens are unknown. Study-wide findings and caveats: Expanded alpha and beta TCR counts within tumors tracked tumor mutation counts.

Sequences were derived from lung tumor tissue, sampled at surgery. The receptor set was obtained from a female donor with early-stage non-small cell lung cancer.

Sample share makes this clonotype medium-sized. V usage is TRBV27 and J usage is TRBJ1-4; D is possibly TRBD1 (6 bases). This CDR3 has 13 amino acids. V was trimmed by 6 bases and J by 10 bases, leaving 15 bases between them. In germline, CDR1 is MNHEY, CDR2 SMNVEV (reference sequence). The CDR3, as DNA: TGTGCCAGCAGAAGGGGGGTAAGGGGAAAACTGTTTTTT. As protein: CASRRGVRGKLFF.

This clonotype qualifies as medium-sized (0.01 to 0.1%). The chain is built from TRBV27 and TRBJ2-3; no reliable D call. Germline V lookup: CDR1 MNHEY, CDR2 SMNVEV (reference sequence). This CDR3 contains 17 residues. Trimming removed 2 bases at V and 2 bases at J, with 17 bases between. DNA for the CDR3: TGTGCCAGCAGTTTACCCTATTCACTGGCCGCCACAGATACGCAGTATTTT. Its protein is CASSLPYSLAATDTQYF.

The CDR3 here is CSVAGQGGLTDTQYF. As DNA, the CDR3 is TGCAGCGTTGCGGGACAGGGGGGCCTCACAGATACGCAGTATTTT. This chain uses TRBV29-1 with TRBJ2-3; TRBD1 matches at 11 bases. CDR3 size: 15 residues. Trimming cost V 4 bases and J 2 bases; bases outside gene matches: 5. Germline V gene sequence: CDR1 SQVTM, CDR2 ANQGSEA.

Within the sample, this clonotype is medium-sized. This sequence joins TRBV4-1 and TRBJ2-3; D might be TRBD2 (6 bases). CDR3 length equals 15 residues. Germline assignment: CDR1 MGHRA and CDR2 YSYEKL. V was pared by 3 bases and J by 6 bases, with 16 bases between. The chain's CDR3 is CASSHIRTSYDTQYF. CDR3 sequence (DNA): TGCGCCAGCAGCCACATTAGAACTAGCTACGATACGCAGTATTTT.

This clonotype was seen at least ten times. The chain combines TRBV4-3 with TRBJ2-3; D is possibly TRBD2 (5 bases). Trimming cost V 1 base and J 6 bases, with 14 bases left between them. The CDR3 is made up of 15 amino acids. Germline V gene data show CDR1 as LGHNA and CDR2 as YSLEER. The CDR3 region has the DNA TGCGCCAGCAGCCAAGGAGGGCTCGTCGAGGATACGCAGTATTTT. This codes for CASSQGGLVEDTQYF.

This clonotype was seen a few times. V gene TRBV7-6 combines with J gene TRBJ1-5; D unresolved. CDR3 size: 14 residues. V lost 5 bases, J lost 4 bases, and 12 bases lay in between. Germline CDR1 SGHVS, CDR2 FNYEAQ. The CDR3 sequence is CASSPIGQNQPQHF. In nucleotides, the CDR3 is TGTGCCAGCAGCCCCATAGGGCAGAATCAGCCCCAGCATTTT.

This clonotype showed up many times. J is TRBJ2-3 and V is TRBV6-5; D may match TRBD1 or TRBD2 (6 bases each). The CDR3 sequence is 15 residues long. CDR1 is MNHEY, CDR2 SVGAGI, per germline. Trimming left V 4 bases short and J 0 bases short, with 11 bases between. This CDR3 is CASSFRGLSTDTQYF. The CDR3 bases are TGTGCCAGCAGTTTTCGGGGGCTTAGCACAGATACGCAGTATTTT.

By frequency in the sample, this clonotype is medium-sized. This CDR3 reads CASSLEGEMAGELFF. The CDR3 region has the DNA TGCGCCAGCAGCTTGGAGGGCGAGATGGCCGGGGAGCTGTTTTTT. The chain joins TRBV5-1 to TRBJ2-2, with D unclear. Per germline, CDR1 SGHRS and CDR2 YFSETQ. Trimming removed 0 bases from V and 6 bases from J, with 12 bases in between. The length of the CDR3 is 15 residues. Variable domain in full (rest from reference TRBV5-1 and TRBJ2-2): KAGVTQTPRYLIKTRGQQVTLSCSPISGHRSVSWYQQTPGQGLQFLFEYFSETQRNKGNFPGRFSGRQFSNSRSEMNVSTLELGDSALYLCASSLEGEMAGELFFGEGSRLTVL.

This clonotype was recorded at least ten times. The rearrangement joins TRBV5-4 to TRBJ2-7; D not certain. This CDR3 spans 14 amino acids. Trimming stripped 1 base from V and 0 bases from J, with 8 bases between. Germline CDR1 is SGHNT and CDR2 is YYREEE (reference sequence). In DNA, the CDR3 is TGTGCCAGCAGCTTGCGAAGGAACTCCTACGAGCAGTACTTC. Residues: CASSLRRNSYEQYF.

This clonotype was observed at least ten times. V gene TRBV7-8 combines with J gene TRBJ2-1; TRBD2 matches 12 bases. The CDR3 contains 16 residues. V lost 4 bases, J lost 6 bases, and 7 bases stayed unmatched. CDR1 SGHVS and CDR2 FQNEAQ come from the germline V gene. The CDR3 sequence: CASSSKGTSGPNEQFF. CDR3 nucleotides: TGTGCCAGCAGCTCCAAGGGGACTAGCGGGCCCAATGAGCAGTTCTTC.

This clonotype was seen more than once but under ten times. The chain employs TRBV7-2 and TRBJ2-6; D is undetermined. Germline CDR1 and CDR2: SGHTA and FQGNSA. V was clipped by 4 bases and J by 4 bases, with 8 bases between them. CDR3 length: 14 amino acids. DNA for the CDR3: TGTGCCAGCAGCTCTGTATGGGGGGCCAACGTCCTGACTTTC. It encodes CASSSVWGANVLTF.

This clonotype has at least ten counts. The rearrangement links TRBV7-9 to TRBJ2-7; D could derive from TRBD1 or TRBD2 (5 bases each). The CDR3 extends over 13 amino acids. V lost 4 bases, J lost 7 bases, and 14 bases lay in between. The V gene's germline CDR1 is SEHNR and CDR2 FQNEAQ (reference sequence). The CDR3 DNA sequence: TGTGCCAGCAGCTCAGGAGATTGGGGGGAGCAGTACTTC. Amino acid sequence: CASSSGDWGEQYF.

This clonotype was counted at least ten times. The chain carries TRBV7-9 and TRBJ1-2; 8 bases agree with TRBD1. This CDR3 comprises 14 residues. Germline V CDR1 and CDR2: SEHNR, FQNEAQ (reference sequence). Trimming removed 4 bases from V and 4 bases from J; junction bases left unmatched: 5. CDR3 residues: CASSYTDRVYGYTF. Here the CDR3 DNA reads TGTGCCAGCAGCTACACGGACAGGGTCTATGGCTACACCTTC.

This clonotype was observed a handful of times. The CDR3 nucleotides are TGTGCCAGCAGGACCGGTCAGGGAAGCACTGAAGCTTTCTTT. Its translation is CASRTGQGSTEAFF. The rearrangement joins TRBV2 to TRBJ1-1; tentatively, D is TRBD1 (5 bases). This CDR3 contains 14 residues. V lost 6 bases to trimming and J lost 4 bases, with 15 bases between them. The germline V gene encodes CDR1 SNHLY and CDR2 FYNNEI.

The sample holds many counts of this clonotype. V is TRBV3-1 and J is TRBJ2-2; unclear D gene. The CDR3 is 12 amino acids. V lost 5 bases, J lost 5 bases, and 6 bases lay in between. Germline CDR1 reads LGHDT; CDR2 reads YNNKEL (reference sequence). The CDR3 nucleotides read TGTGCCAGCAGCTTAGTAACCGGGGAGCTGTTTTTT. Its protein is CASSLVTGELFF.

The rearrangement uses TRBV29-1 and TRBJ2-5, with D perhaps given as TRBD1 or TRBD2 (6 bases each). Germline V CDR1 and CDR2: SQVTM, ANQGSEA. Trimming cost V 8 bases and J 4 bases, with 17 bases left between them. The CDR3 covers 13 residues. For the CDR3, the DNA is TGCAGCACCAGAACAGGGACTGGAGAGACCCAGTACTTC. This sequence encodes CSTRTGTGETQYF.

For this clonotype: The CDR3 does not end in the conserved phenylalanine or tryptophan, so this is likely a read error. No DNA is shown, since the ends of the CDR3 on it are uncertain; the CDR3 is the one TCRdb lists. The chain uses TRBV28 and TRBJ2-5; the DNA was not used to check the table's D call, TRBD2. Looked up from germline, CDR1 is MDHEN and CDR2 is SYDVKM. The CDR3 totals 11 residues, both ends included. This chain's CDR3 is CASSSGTRFVS.

Many counts were recorded for this clonotype. V usage is TRBV5-8 and J usage is TRBJ2-2; D may be TRBD2 (6 bases). V shed 1 base and J shed 2 bases, with 9 bases lying between them. Germline V gives CDR1 SGHTS, CDR2 YDEGEE. CDR3 size: 15 residues. DNA of the CDR3: TGTGCCAGCAGCTTGACTAGCAGAAACACCGGGGAGCTGTTTTTT. This codes for CASSLTSRNTGELFF.

This clonotype was seen many times. The gene calls are TRBV30 and TRBJ2-3; TRBD2 matches at 13 bases. The trim removed 1 base at V and 1 base at J, leaving 5 bases unmatched. CDR3 length: 17 amino acids. The germline V gene encodes CDR1 GTSNPN and CDR2 SVGIG (reference sequence). The chain's CDR3 is CAWSARTSGSGTDTQYF. The CDR3, as DNA: TGTGCCTGGAGTGCCAGGACTAGCGGGAGTGGCACAGATACGCAGTATTTT.

The chain uses TRBV19 and TRBJ2-5; D not certain. Trimming took off 3 bases at V and 7 bases at J, with 12 bases between the two ends. Germline lookup yields CDR1 LNHDA and CDR2 SQIVND (reference sequence). The length of the CDR3 is 13 residues. The CDR3 bases are TGTGCCAGTAGTATGGCCTTCTTGGTGACCCAGTACTTC. Its translation: CASSMAFLVTQYF.

This clonotype was seen many times. The V and J genes are TRBV20-1 and TRBJ1-1; D is undetermined. Germline CDR1 is DFQATT and CDR2 is SNEGSKA (reference sequence). The V end lost 1 base, the J end lost 0 bases, and 9 bases lay between the germline ends. CDR3 length equals 14 residues. Here the CDR3 reads CSARAWQLNTEAFF. The DNA for the CDR3 is TGCAGTGCTAGAGCTTGGCAGTTGAACACTGAAGCTTTCTTT.

This clonotype was observed at least ten times. J is TRBJ1-6 and V is TRBV6-5, with D uncertain. Trimming stripped 6 bases from V and 10 bases from J, with 13 bases between. Looked up from germline, CDR1 is MNHEY and CDR2 is SVGAGI. This CDR3 spans 13 amino acids. The CDR3 loop reads CASRTGVVSPLHF. CDR3 nucleotide sequence: TGTGCCAGCAGAACCGGGGTAGTCTCACCCCTCCACTTT.

This clonotype occurred many times. This rearrangement joins TRBV6-6 to TRBJ2-1; D is ambiguous. CDR3 length: 11 amino acids. Trimming left V 4 bases short and J 14 bases short, with 12 bases between. Germline V gene sequence: CDR1 MNHNY, CDR2 SVGAGI (reference sequence). CDR3 sequence (DNA): TGTGCCAGCAGTTCGGAGTTCGTGGAGTTCTTC. Protein sequence: CASSSEFVEFF.

Many counts were recorded for this clonotype. The chain employs TRBV5-1 and TRBJ1-5; possible D gene TRBD1, 5 bases. The CDR3 sequence is 15 residues long. Trimming left V 3 bases short and J 1 base short, with 11 bases between. Germline V gives CDR1 SGHRS, CDR2 YFSETQ. CDR3 nucleotide sequence: TGCGCCAGCAGCTGGGGGGTTGGAAGCAATCAGCCCCAGCATTTT. It encodes CASSWGVGSNQPQHF. The variable domain in full, with the rest retrieved from reference TRBV5-1 and TRBJ1-5, is KAGVTQTPRYLIKTRGQQVTLSCSPISGHRSVSWYQQTPGQGLQFLFEYFSETQRNKGNFPGRFSGRQFSNSRSEMNVSTLELGDSALYLCASSWGVGSNQPQHFGDGTRLSIL.

This clonotype ranks as medium-sized (0.01 to 0.1%). The V call is TRBV5-1, the J call TRBJ1-2; 7 nucleotides match TRBD1. The CDR3 consists of 14 residues. Per germline, CDR1 SGHRS and CDR2 YFSETQ. The V gene end was trimmed by 4 bases and the J gene end by 7 bases; junction bases not matched to a gene: 10. CDR3 nucleotides: TGCGCCAGCAGCGGGGACAGCGAGGCGCCTGGCTACACCTTC. Protein sequence: CASSGDSEAPGYTF.

This clonotype was seen many times. The chain joins TRBV2 to TRBJ2-4; D possibly corresponds to TRBD2 (6 bases). This CDR3 comprises 12 residues. V dropped 6 bases and J dropped 6 bases, with 9 bases sitting between them. The germline gives CDR1 SNHLY, CDR2 FYNNEI. CDR3 residues: CASRPRGNIQYF. CDR3 bases: TGTGCCAGCAGGCCGCGGGGAAACATTCAGTACTTC.

This clonotype has just a few counts. This chain uses TRBV7-2 with TRBJ2-3, with 12 positions matching TRBD1. V was clipped by 3 bases and J by 5 bases; unmatched bases: 3. The CDR3 contains 15 residues. Germline V lookup: CDR1 SGHTA, CDR2 FQGNSA. DNA of the CDR3: TGTGCCAGCAGCTTCGGGACAGGGGGCTTAGATACGCAGTATTTT. Its protein product is CASSFGTGGLDTQYF.